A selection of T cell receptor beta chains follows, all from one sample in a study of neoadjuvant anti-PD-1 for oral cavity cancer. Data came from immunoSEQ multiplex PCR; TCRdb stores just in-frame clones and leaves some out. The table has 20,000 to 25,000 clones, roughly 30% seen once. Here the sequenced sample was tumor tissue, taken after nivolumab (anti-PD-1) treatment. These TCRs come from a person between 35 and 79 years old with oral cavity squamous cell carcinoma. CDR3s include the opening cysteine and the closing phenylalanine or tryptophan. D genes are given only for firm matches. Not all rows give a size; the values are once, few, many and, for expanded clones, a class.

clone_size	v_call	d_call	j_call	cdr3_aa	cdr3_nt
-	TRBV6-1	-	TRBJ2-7	CASSDPGNEQYF	TGTGCCAGCAGTGATCCTGGGAACGAGCAGTACTTC
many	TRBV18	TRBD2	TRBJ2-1	CASSPPSGSDEQFF	TGTGCCAGCTCACCACCTAGCGGGAGTGATGAGCAGTTCTTC
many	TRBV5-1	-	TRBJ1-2	CASSPATGGSYGYTF	TGCGCCAGCAGCCCGGCGACAGGAGGGAGCTATGGCTACACCTTC
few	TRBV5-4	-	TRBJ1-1	CASSSLRAYGAEAFF	TGTGCCAGCAGCTCCCTCCGGGCCTACGGCGCTGAAGCTTTCTTT
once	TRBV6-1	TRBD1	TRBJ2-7	CASSPGTGSSEQYF	TGTGCCAGCAGTCCCGGGACAGGGTCCTCCGAGCAGTACTTC
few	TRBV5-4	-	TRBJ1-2	CASRASGVYGYTF	TGTGCCAGCAGGGCTTCGGGGGTGTATGGCTACACCTTC
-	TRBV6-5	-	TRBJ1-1	CASSLQQNTEAFF	TGTGCCAGCAGTCTACAGCAGAACACTGAAGCTTTCTTT
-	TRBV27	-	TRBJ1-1	CASTRNRDGNTEAFF	TGTGCCAGCACGCGTAACCGGGACGGGAACACTGAAGCTTTCTTT
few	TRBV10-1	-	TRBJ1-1	CASSDSETEAFF	TGCGCCAGCAGTGACTCGGAAACTGAAGCTTTCTTT
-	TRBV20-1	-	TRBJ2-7	CSARDVEQYF	TGCAGTGCTAGAGACGTTGAGCAGTACTTC
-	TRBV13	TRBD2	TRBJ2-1	CASSLFGGSSYNEQFF	TGTGCCAGCAGCTTATTCGGGGGGAGCTCCTACAATGAGCAGTTCTTC
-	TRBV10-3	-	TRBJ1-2	CAISKGSLNYGYTF	TGTGCCATCAGTAAAGGTAGTTTGAACTATGGCTACACCTTC
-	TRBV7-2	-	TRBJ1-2	CASSLLTNYGYTF	TGTGCCAGCAGCTTATTGACTAACTATGGCTACACCTTC
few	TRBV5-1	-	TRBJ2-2	CASSGTRPVSTGELFF	TGCGCCAGCAGCGGAACCAGGCCGGTTTCCACCGGGGAGCTGTTTTTT
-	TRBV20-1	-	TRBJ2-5	CSAPRGETQYF	TGCAGTGCTCCCAGGGGAGAGACCCAGTACTTC
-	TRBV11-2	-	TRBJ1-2	CASSSIQGLSYGYTF	TGTGCCAGCAGCTCAATACAGGGCTTGAGCTATGGCTACACCTTC
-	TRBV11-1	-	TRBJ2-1	CASSLQGYEQFF	TGTGCCAGCAGCCTCCAGGGTTATGAGCAGTTCTTC
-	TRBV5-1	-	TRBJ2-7	CASSLQGDYEQYF	TGCGCCAGCAGCTTACAAGGGGATTACGAGCAGTACTTC
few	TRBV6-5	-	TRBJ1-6	CASSQHVTSPLHF	TGTGCCAGCAGCCAACATGTAACCTCACCCCTCCACTTT
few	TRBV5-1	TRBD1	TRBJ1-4	CASSLEDRGSEKLFF	TGCGCCAGCAGCTTGGAAGACAGGGGGAGTGAAAAACTGTTTTTT
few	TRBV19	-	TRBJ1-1	CARLGGPTDTEAFF	TGTGCCCGCCTGGGGGGTCCAACGGACACTGAAGCTTTCTTT
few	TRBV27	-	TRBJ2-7	CASSPSGVHEQYF	TGTGCCAGCAGCCCGTCCGGGGTCCACGAGCAGTACTTC
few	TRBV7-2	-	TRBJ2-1	CASSLVSGSAYNEQFF	TGTGCCAGCAGCTTAGTCTCCGGGAGCGCGTACAATGAGCAGTTCTTC
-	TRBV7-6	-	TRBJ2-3	CASSLVPVPLRIDGDTQYF	TGTGCCAGCAGCTTAGTACCAGTCCCTTTAAGAATCGACGGGGATACGCAGTATTTT
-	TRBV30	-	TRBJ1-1	CAYTRTLMNTEAFF	TGTGCCTATACCCGAACTCTGATGAACACTGAAGCTTTCTTT
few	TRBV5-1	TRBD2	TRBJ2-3	CASSLALAGGPQDTQYF	TGCGCCAGCAGCTTGGCTTTAGCGGGAGGGCCTCAAGATACGCAGTATTTT
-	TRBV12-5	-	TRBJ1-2	CASGLVTGYTF	TGTGCTAGTGGTTTGGTTACGGGCTACACCTTC
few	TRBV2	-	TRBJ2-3	CASAGTRRGDTQYF	TGTGCCAGCGCCGGGACTCGGCGGGGTGATACGCAGTATTTT
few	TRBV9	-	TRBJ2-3	CASSAGASKSDTQYF	TGTGCCAGCAGCGCTGGGGCTTCAAAATCAGATACGCAGTATTTT
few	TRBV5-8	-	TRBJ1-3	CASSSRGNTIYF	TGTGCCAGCAGTTCCAGGGGAAACACCATATATTTT
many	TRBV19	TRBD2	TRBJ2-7	CASSIRAVGGLAVEQYF	TGTGCCAGTAGTATTCGAGCGGTGGGGGGACTAGCAGTCGAGCAGTACTTC
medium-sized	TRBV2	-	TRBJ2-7	CASSASFSRHYEQYF	TGTGCCAGCAGCGCTAGTTTTTCCCGTCACTACGAGCAGTACTTC
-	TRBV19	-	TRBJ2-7	CASSTMTGPLGEQYF	TGTGCCAGTAGTACCATGACAGGCCCACTGGGGGAGCAGTACTTC
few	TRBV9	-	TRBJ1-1	CASSVQKNTEAFF	TGTGCCAGCAGCGTGCAGAAGAACACTGAAGCTTTCTTT
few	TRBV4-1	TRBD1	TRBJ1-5	CASSPRRGQDQPQHF	TGCGCCAGCAGCCCACGCAGGGGGCAGGATCAGCCCCAGCATTTT
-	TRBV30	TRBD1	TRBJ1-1	CAWSPYLPRQGALMNTEAFF	TGTGCCTGGAGCCCTTATCTCCCCCGACAGGGGGCCCTTATGAACACTGAAGCTTTCTTT
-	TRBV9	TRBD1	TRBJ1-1	CASSPRGTRNTEAFF	TGTGCCAGCAGCCCCAGGGGGACGCGGAACACTGAAGCTTTCTTT
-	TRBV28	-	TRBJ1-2	CASSLSWLGLRGSNYGYTF	TGTGCCAGCAGTTTATCCTGGCTAGGGTTACGAGGGTCTAACTATGGCTACACCTTC
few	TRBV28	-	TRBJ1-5	CASSPPGGGNQPQHF	TGTGCCAGCAGTCCCCCCGGGGGCGGCAATCAGCCCCAGCATTTT
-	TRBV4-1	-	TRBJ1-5	CASSQESRGGQPQHF	TGCGCCAGCAGCCAAGAAAGTCGGGGAGGACAGCCCCAGCATTTT
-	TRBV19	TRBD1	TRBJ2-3	CASSPGQGADTQYF	TGTGCCAGTAGTCCGGGACAGGGCGCAGATACGCAGTATTTT
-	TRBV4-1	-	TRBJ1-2	CASSQGVGLGGYTF	TGCGCCAGCAGCCAAGGGGTGGGCCTCGGGGGCTACACCTTC
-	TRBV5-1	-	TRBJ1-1	CASSPGSVNTEAFF	TGCGCCAGCAGCCCTGGCAGCGTGAACACTGAAGCTTTCTTT
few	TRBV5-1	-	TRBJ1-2	CASSSTAPYGYTF	TGCGCCAGCAGCTCCACAGCTCCCTATGGCTACACCTTC
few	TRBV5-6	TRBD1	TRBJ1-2	CASSTGQARYGYTF	TGTGCCAGCAGCACGGGACAGGCCCGCTATGGCTACACCTTC
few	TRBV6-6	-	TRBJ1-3	CASRPSVLSSGNTIYF	TGTGCCAGCAGGCCCTCAGTCCTCAGCTCTGGAAACACCATATATTTT
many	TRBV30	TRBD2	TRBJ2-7	CAWSWTSGGPSYEQYF	TGTGCCTGGAGCTGGACTAGCGGGGGGCCTTCCTACGAGCAGTACTTC
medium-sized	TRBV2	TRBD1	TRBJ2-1	CASREGAVTFF	TGTGCCAGCAGAGAGGGGGCGGTTACGTTCTTC
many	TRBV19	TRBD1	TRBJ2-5	CASNDRGNQETQYF	TGTGCCAGTAACGACAGGGGAAACCAAGAGACCCAGTACTTC
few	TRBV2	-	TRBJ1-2	CASSRTTLGGNYGYTF	TGTGCCAGCAGCCGAACCACATTGGGCGGTAACTATGGCTACACCTTC
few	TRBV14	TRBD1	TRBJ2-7	CASSQADRATFYEQYF	TGTGCCAGCAGCCAAGCGGACAGGGCGACCTTCTACGAGCAGTACTTC
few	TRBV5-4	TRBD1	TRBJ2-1	CASRRDRGFYNNEQFF	TGTGCCAGCAGGCGTGACAGGGGGTTCTACAACAATGAGCAGTTCTTC
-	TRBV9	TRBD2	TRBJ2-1	CASSVLSGTSGRREQFF	TGTGCCAGCAGCGTATTATCCGGGACTAGCGGGAGGAGAGAGCAGTTCTTC
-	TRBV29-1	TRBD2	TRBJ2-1	CSVEPFSGLPSYNEQFF	TGCAGCGTTGAGCCCTTTTCGGGACTACCCTCCTACAATGAGCAGTTCTTC
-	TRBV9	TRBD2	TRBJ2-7	CASSPASGSYEQYF	TGTGCCAGCAGCCCCGCTAGCGGGAGTTACGAGCAGTACTTC
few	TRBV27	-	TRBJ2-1	CASSLRGEQFF	TGTGCCAGCAGTTTAAGGGGTGAGCAGTTCTTC
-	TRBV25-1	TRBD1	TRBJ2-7	CASSVGQGVSYEQYF	TGTGCCAGCAGTGTGGGACAGGGGGTGTCCTACGAGCAGTACTTC